The T cell receptor (beta chain) described here comes from a study of cytomegalovirus exposure and HLA in healthy donors. Study outcomes and limitations: For most TCR sequences rarity was the rule, although some public TCRs occurred in many donors.

PCR primers comprised 60 Vbeta and 13 Jbeta primers. The table came from immunoSEQ multiplex PCR; TCRdb's copy has only in-frame clones and leaves some out. The sample contains 100,000 to 150,000 clones, about 85% of which appear only once. Unmatched junction bases numbered 7, after V lost 4 bases and J lost 4 bases. The CDR3 extends over 14 amino acids. Germline values: CDR1 SQVTM, CDR2 ANQGSEA. Donors in the study were healthy people who gave bone marrow. As to this clone: What it binds is not known.

The TCR comes from a boy aged 5-17 years in good health and CMV-seronegative. The specimen sequenced was PBMCs. This chain links TRBV29-1 with TRBJ2-1, with 7 bases identical to TRBD2. This CDR3 is CSVGGGRIYNEQFF. The CDR3 nucleotides are TGCAGCGTTGGGGGGGGGAGGATTTACAATGAGCAGTTCTTC.